These 9 T cell receptor beta chains originate from one sample sequenced in a study of cytomegalovirus exposure and HLA in healthy donors. The PCR used 60 Vbeta and 13 Jbeta primers. TCRdb keeps only in-frame clones here, not all; method: immunoSEQ multiplex PCR. This sample has some 120,000 clones, with 70% to 80% found just once. The sample taken for sequencing was PBMCs. Receptors were obtained from a woman aged 35 to 49 in good health and CMV-seropositive.

The chain links TRBV7-2 to TRBJ2-1; D perhaps matches TRBD2 (7 bases). Germline V gene lookup returns CDR1 SGHTA and CDR2 FQGNSA. V lost 5 bases, J lost 3 bases, and 23 bases lay in between. This CDR3 has 18 amino acids. CDR3 coding DNA: TGTGCCAGCAGCGCCCTCGGTCTGGCGGGGGCCCACTACAATGAGCAGTTCTTC. This codes for CASSALGLAGAHYNEQFF.

The chain joins TRBV13 to TRBJ2-3; 11 nucleotides align to TRBD2. Germline assignment: CDR1 PRHDT and CDR2 FYEKMQ (reference sequence). V shed 4 bases, J shed 7 bases, and the junction held 10 bases outside the gene matches. The CDR3 is 16 residues long. CDR3 DNA sequence: TGTGCCAGCAGCTCTAAACCGGGACTAGCGGCAAATACGCAGTATTTT. Its translation is CASSSKPGLAANTQYF. Using reference TRBV13 and TRBJ2-3 for the parts outside the CDR3, the full variable domain is AAGVIQSPRHLIKEKRETATLKCYPIPRHDTVYWYQQGPGQDPQFLISFYEKMQSDKGSIPDRFSAQQFSDYHSELNMSSLELGDSALYFCASSSKPGLAANTQYFGPGTRLTVL.

The gene calls are TRBV7-2 and TRBJ2-7, with 9 bases identical to TRBD1. The CDR3 is 15 amino acids. With 5 bases clipped from V and 2 bases from J, the junction kept 7 bases outside the gene matches. CDR1 is SGHTA, CDR2 FQGNSA, per germline. CDR3 DNA sequence: TGTGCCAGCAGCCGGGACAGGGAGGGCACCTACGAGCAGTACTTC. Protein: CASSRDREGTYEQYF.

This chain uses TRBV11-2 with TRBJ2-7; 10 bases match TRBD2. Germline V lookup: CDR1 SGHAT, CDR2 FQNNGV. This CDR3 is built from 15 residues. Trimming took 6 bases from V and 3 from J; bases not matched to a gene: 8. The CDR3 region is CASRDTGTSVYEQYF. The CDR3 DNA is TGTGCCAGCAGGGATACCGGGACTAGCGTCTACGAGCAGTACTTC.

The chain links TRBV5-1 to TRBJ2-5; D uncertain. The DNA end is a closer match to TRBJ2-7, so the J assignment may be wrong. This CDR3 contains 13 residues. Germline values: CDR1 SGHRS, CDR2 YFSETQ. CDR3 residues: CASSPSPSYEQYF. In DNA form, the CDR3 reads TGCGCCAGCAGCCCCTCCCCCTCCTACGAGCAGTACTTC.

This chain uses TRBV7-2 with TRBJ2-7, with 10 nucleotides matching TRBD1. V shed 1 base, J shed 2 bases, and the junction held 2 bases outside the gene matches. The CDR3 length is 15 residues. Germline-derived CDR1 and CDR2 are SGHTA and FQGNSA. The chain's CDR3 is CASSLVGQGAYEQYF. Here the CDR3 DNA reads TGTGCCAGCAGCTTAGTAGGACAGGGGGCCTACGAGCAGTACTTC.

The chain carries TRBV14 and TRBJ1-2; a weak D match, TRBD1 (6 bases). The CDR3 totals 13 residues. Per the germline V gene, CDR1 is SGHDN and CDR2 is FVKESK. The V end was cut by 4 bases, the J end by 4 bases, with 10 bases between. CDR3 bases: TGTGCCAGCAGCCGCCGACAGGCCTATGGCTACACCTTC. It encodes CASSRRQAYGYTF.

V is TRBV14 and J is TRBJ1-1; no definite D call. Germline V CDR1 and CDR2: SGHDN, FVKESK. Trimming stripped 0 bases from V and 6 bases from J, with 11 bases between. This CDR3 has 14 residues. CDR3 in amino acids: CASSQDSTVSEAFF. In DNA, the CDR3 is TGTGCCAGCAGCCAAGATTCTACGGTCTCTGAAGCTTTCTTT.

This chain's CDR3 is CASNRAADTQYF. As DNA, the CDR3 is TGTGCCAGCAACAGGGCGGCAGATACGCAGTATTTT. The chain recombines TRBV2 with TRBJ2-3; weak D call: TRBD1 (6 bases). The CDR3 sequence is 12 residues long. The V gene's germline CDR1 is SNHLY and CDR2 FYNNEI. Trimming stripped 7 bases from V and 4 bases from J, with 9 bases between.